This TCR beta chain is from a study of blood T cells in healthy people across ages. This clonotype was seen a handful of times. A second PCR of about 6 to 12 cycles used a sample-barcoded 5' primer and a J-beta primer mix. MiXCR, run by TCRdb on the 5' RACE reads, gives a single entry per CDR3 protein. The sample records 2 million or so distinct CDR3 sequences, roughly 49% being singletons. Each of the donors had approximately 10 milliliters of peripheral blood drawn into EDTA-treated Vacutainer tubes. This TCR was sampled from a woman in her 40s in good health. The source material was blood.

The DNA for the CDR3 is TGTGCCAGCAGCCAGGGCGGCGTAAATCAGCCCCAGCATTTT. Translating gives CASSQGGVNQPQHF. The rearrangement uses TRBV4-2 and TRBJ1-5; D call uncertain. Germline V CDR1 and CDR2: LGHNA, YNFKEQ. This CDR3 region has 14 residues. Trimming cost V 3 bases and J 4 bases, with 10 bases left between them.